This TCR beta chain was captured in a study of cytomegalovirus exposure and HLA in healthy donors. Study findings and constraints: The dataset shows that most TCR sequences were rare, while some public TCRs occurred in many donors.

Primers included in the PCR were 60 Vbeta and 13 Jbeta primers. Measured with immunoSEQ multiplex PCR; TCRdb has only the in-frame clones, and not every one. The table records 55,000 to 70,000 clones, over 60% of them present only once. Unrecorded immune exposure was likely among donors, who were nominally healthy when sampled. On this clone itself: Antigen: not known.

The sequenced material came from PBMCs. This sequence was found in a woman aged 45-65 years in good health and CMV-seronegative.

This CDR3 reads CASSVVEAYGEQYF. The CDR3 nucleotides are TGTGCCAGCAGTGTGGTAGAGGCGTATGGCGAGCAGTACTTC. J is TRBJ2-7 and V is TRBV25-1, with D unresolved. The CDR3 extends over 14 amino acids. CDR1 is MGHDK and CDR2 is SYGVNS in the germline V gene. V shed 4 bases and J shed 6 bases, with 16 bases lying between them.